This is a list of T cell receptor beta chains from one sample in a study of vaccination effects on CD4 cells after COVID-19. Here immunoSEQ multiplex PCR was the method, and the copy in TCRdb shows in-frame clones only, minus some. This table has about 55,000 clones, around 70% appearing once. These receptors have no known antigen. Sequenced here: CD4+ T cells from PBMCs cultured with SARS-CoV-2 spike peptides, sampled before COVID-19 vaccination. The receptors originated from a human donor who received a COVID-19 vaccine. Each CDR3 is given with its conserved first and last residue. The D gene is left open where the match is weak. Clone size appears in some rows only: once, few, many, or a class for an expanded clone.

j_call: TRBJ1-3
clone_size: -
v_call: TRBV9
d_call: -
cdr3_aa: CASSVLGGRGNTIYF
cdr3_nt: TGTGCCAGCAGCGTCCTGGGGGGTAGAGGAAACACCATATATTTT

j_call: TRBJ2-3
clone_size: -
v_call: TRBV30
d_call: TRBD2
cdr3_aa: CAWSVGTSGTDTQYF
cdr3_nt: TGTGCCTGGAGTGTTGGGACTAGCGGCACAGATACGCAGTATTTT

j_call: TRBJ1-2
clone_size: once
v_call: TRBV19
d_call: -
cdr3_aa: CASSLRGDYGYTF
cdr3_nt: TGTGCCAGTAGCTTACGTGGGGACTATGGCTACACCTTC

j_call: TRBJ2-5
clone_size: -
v_call: TRBV18
d_call: -
cdr3_aa: CASSPLGVGRSQETQYF
cdr3_nt: TGTGCCAGCTCACCCCTCGGTGTGGGGAGGAGCCAAGAGACCCAGTACTTC

j_call: TRBJ2-3
clone_size: -
v_call: TRBV18
d_call: -
cdr3_aa: CASSPDGADTQYF
cdr3_nt: TGTGCCAGCTCACCGGATGGGGCGGATACGCAGTATTTT

j_call: TRBJ2-7
clone_size: once
v_call: TRBV2
d_call: -
cdr3_aa: CASSDSGALRQYF
cdr3_nt: TGTGCCAGCAGTGACTCAGGTGCCCTACGGCAGTACTTC

j_call: TRBJ2-2
clone_size: -
v_call: TRBV19
d_call: TRBD1
cdr3_aa: CASNSNWARGHTGELFF
cdr3_nt: TGTGCCAGTAACTCCAATTGGGCCAGGGGGCACACCGGGGAGCTGTTTTTT

j_call: TRBJ2-1
clone_size: few
v_call: TRBV5-6
d_call: -
cdr3_aa: CASSLSLGSGVEQFF
cdr3_nt: TGTGCCAGCAGCCTCAGTCTGGGGAGTGGCGTTGAGCAGTTCTTC

j_call: TRBJ2-3
clone_size: -
v_call: TRBV27
d_call: -
cdr3_aa: CASRLLGTDTQYF
cdr3_nt: TGTGCCAGCAGGCTTCTAGGGACAGATACGCAGTATTTT

j_call: TRBJ1-6
clone_size: -
v_call: TRBV5-1
d_call: -
cdr3_aa: CASSLARSRSNSPLHF
cdr3_nt: TGCGCCAGCAGCTTGGCCAGGTCCCGGTCGAATTCACCCCTCCACTTT

j_call: TRBJ2-1
clone_size: -
v_call: TRBV2
d_call: TRBD2
cdr3_aa: CASRRLAEYNEQFF
cdr3_nt: TGTGCCAGCAGGCGCCTAGCGGAGTACAATGAGCAGTTCTTC

j_call: TRBJ1-2
clone_size: many
v_call: TRBV2
d_call: -
cdr3_aa: CASSAGTNYGYTF
cdr3_nt: TGTGCCAGCAGCGCCGGGACAAACTATGGCTACACCTTC

j_call: TRBJ1-1
clone_size: few
v_call: TRBV19
d_call: TRBD1
cdr3_aa: CASSAQPQGATEAFF
cdr3_nt: TGTGCCAGTAGTGCCCAGCCTCAGGGGGCGACTGAAGCTTTCTTT

j_call: TRBJ2-3
clone_size: -
v_call: TRBV15
d_call: -
cdr3_aa: CATSRGLGADTQYF
cdr3_nt: TGTGCCACCAGCAGAGGGCTGGGTGCAGATACGCAGTATTTT

j_call: TRBJ2-1
clone_size: -
v_call: TRBV29-1
d_call: TRBD1
cdr3_aa: CSVKGGTGMDEQFF
cdr3_nt: TGCAGCGTCAAAGGCGGGACAGGGATGGATGAGCAGTTCTTC

j_call: TRBJ1-1
clone_size: -
v_call: TRBV30
d_call: -
cdr3_aa: CAWSDGKGTEAFF
cdr3_nt: TGTGCCTGGAGTGACGGGAAGGGCACTGAAGCTTTCTTT

j_call: TRBJ2-2
clone_size: -
v_call: TRBV5-1
d_call: TRBD1
cdr3_aa: CASSLAYGTGWSSNTGELFF
cdr3_nt: TGCGCCAGCAGCTTGGCCTATGGGACAGGGTGGTCATCGAACACCGGGGAGCTGTTTTTT

j_call: TRBJ1-6
clone_size: -
v_call: TRBV7-2
d_call: TRBD1
cdr3_aa: CASRGQGDSPLHF
cdr3_nt: TGTGCCAGCAGGGGACAGGGAGATTCACCCCTCCACTTT

j_call: TRBJ1-5
clone_size: -
v_call: TRBV30
d_call: -
cdr3_aa: CAWSRTELQPQHF
cdr3_nt: TGTGCCTGGTCCAGGACAGAACTTCAGCCCCAGCATTTT

j_call: TRBJ1-1
clone_size: few
v_call: TRBV7-2
d_call: -
cdr3_aa: CASSIGQTNTEAFF
cdr3_nt: TGTGCCAGCAGCATAGGACAGACGAACACTGAAGCTTTCTTT

j_call: TRBJ2-7
clone_size: -
v_call: TRBV5-6
d_call: TRBD1
cdr3_aa: CASSRFDRAADEQYF
cdr3_nt: TGTGCCAGCAGCCGATTCGACAGGGCAGCAGACGAGCAGTACTTC